This T cell receptor beta chain was sequenced during a study of read filtering for tumor transcriptome and immune sequencing (TCRdb year 2020). Turning to the overall study: The cohort had some 16 male and some 15 female patients with a mean age of roughly 64 years, ranging from roughly 45 to 85. Under revised international staging, 8 or 9 patients fell into R-ISS I, more than 15 into R-ISS II and six or seven into R-ISS III. After DNase treatment, whole-transcriptome libraries were prepared using the TruSeq RNA Access Library Prep Kit. TCR-region mapped reads per sample ranged from about 4 to 11 million with IR-seq versus only roughly 80 to 1273 with RNA-seq. The study compared TCR repertoires from targeted immune repertoire sequencing and bulk whole-transcriptome sequencing run on the same bone marrow samples. A main aim was a read-filtering strategy for immune repertoire data, specifically whether clonotypes supported by a single read should be removed.

Taken from cysteine to phenylalanine, the CDR3 has 11 residues. Only CDR3 DNA remains: 33 bases, in frame from the first base. CDR1 is given as MGHDK and CDR2 as SYGVNS, both from the germline V gene. V drops 6 bases and J drops 0 bases, leaving 2 bases in between. The investigation overall reported the following: Single-read clonotypes made up 80% to 85% of clonotypes but 3% to 3.5% of total reads in IR-seq, and about three quarters of clonotypes and 35% to 50% of reads in RNA-seq. Removing single-read clonotypes increased the correlation between IR-seq and RNA-seq shared clonotype proportions. The sorted CD138-negative fraction was a mixed bone marrow immune population, not purified T cells. Compared with RNA-seq, IR-seq captured clonotypes at much greater depth and more reliably, and a smaller IR-seq throughput was enough to identify most of the shared clonotypes.

Each patient had bone marrow sampled at the time of active disease. Bone marrow mononuclear cells were isolated by Ficoll-Hypaque density gradient centrifugation. CD138-negative cells were obtained by negative selection after labeling with CD138 magnetic microbeads on a MACS separator, removing myeloma plasma cells. Purity of the isolated cells was checked by flow cytometry on an Attune NxT using CD138 antibodies. TRIzol reagent was used to extract total RNA, and a NanoDrop spectrophotometer was used to quantify the extracted RNA. For each patient, paired RNA-seq and IR-seq were run on the CD138-negative bone marrow sample from that patient. TCR libraries were built from roughly 400 ng RNA with the Immunoverse kit, using molecular barcoded adaptors covering alpha/delta and beta/gamma chains. TCR library preparation used the same RNA that was used for transcriptome sequencing. TCR libraries were sequenced on an Illumina HiSeq 4000 with 2 x 150 cycles. The authors processed their data as follows. Using MiXCR, which included quality filtering and error correction, TCR reads were aligned to human V, D, J and C references and then assembled into CDR3 clonotypes. The tcR package in R was used to analyze clonotype counts and gene usage diversity. Raw mapping reads were checked after the RNA-seq reads had been mapped by STAR aligner version 2.5.3a onto the human GRCh37 genome. IR-seq fastq files were randomly downsampled with Seqtk 1.3 to test the effect of sequencing depth on detected clonotypes. TCRdb reworked the public reads: Q25 trimming with fastp, MiXCR clone assembly, productive beta chains retained. Rows matching on CDR3 protein sequence are summarized as one entry with the most common DNA and genes. The V and J calls here are based on TCRdb, not the publication. The table for this sample lists around 130,000 distinct CDR3 sequences; approximately 12% of them were counted only once. The ten largest make up around 10% of the sample.

This clonotype was observed a few times. Its antigen has not been determined. Base qualities are missing; no much larger clone stands one base away. The chain is made from TRBV25-1 and TRBJ1-1; confidence is insufficient to name the D gene. The specimen was a population of CD138-negative cells sorted from bone marrow. The cell subset or site label on this specimen signifies: bone marrow mononuclear cells depleted of CD138+ plasma/myeloma cells by negative magnetic selection. The origin of this receptor is a donor aged 40 or over with multiple myeloma. The CDR3: CASRMNTEAFF. The DNA sequence reads TGTGCCAGCAGGATGAACACTGAAGCTTTCTTT. Beyond the CDR3, the reference TRBV25-1 and TRBJ1-1 genes provide the residues; the full variable domain reads: EADIYQTPRYLVIGTGKKITLECSQTMGHDKMYWYQQDPGMELHLIHYSYGVNSTEKGDLSSESTVSRIRTEHFPLTLESARPSHTSQYLCASRMNTEAFFGQGTRLTVV.